This section outlines one T cell receptor (beta chain) sequence together with its context. The sort gate was single viable CD3+CD4+CD8-CD45RO+ cells for memory CD4+ T cells. Donors' CMV status reflects serum IgG against pp150, pp28, p38, p52. CD4+ T cells were isolated by positive magnetic selection. The authors' processing: Out-of-frame sequences were removed, leaving 2,204,828 distinct TCRbeta sequences. Repertoires were generated with immunoSEQ multiplex PCR, while TCRdb's copy carries only in-frame clones and drops some. V and J calls and clone size are those listed in that table; D and trimming were worked out from the DNA. The sample has 35,000 to 55,000 clones; about 80% are singletons. The data originate from a study of memory CD4+ T cells and cytomegalovirus serostatus. On the study more broadly: Of the healthy Belgian adults, nine or ten were CMV seropositive and approximately 24 seronegative.

Germline loops: CDR1 SGHNT, CDR2 YENEEA. The CDR3 has 16 amino acids. V was cut by 3 bases and J by 2 bases, with 17 bases left in between. The chain uses TRBV11-3 and TRBJ2-7; possible D gene TRBD1, 5 bases. This TCR was sampled from an adult in good health and CMV-seronegative. The sequencing input was memory CD4+ T cells from blood. DNA of the CDR3: TGTGCCAGCAGCTTTTCCAGGGTATCTCTTACCTACGAGCAGTACTTC. Amino acids: CASSFSRVSLTYEQYF.